The 32 T cell receptor beta chains listed next were all sequenced from one sample in a study of blood T cell repertoires in COVID-19. Assay: immunoSEQ multiplex PCR; the TCRdb copy retains only in-frame clones and omits some. This sample carries 400,000 or so clones, roughly 90% of them seen once, and the ten largest clones take less than 0.95%. The sample taken for sequencing was peripheral blood. These receptor sequences come from a man aged 18 to 29 with COVID-19, enrolled during active disease.

This clone was observed a single time. The chain has TRBV10-1 and TRBJ2-1, with 9 nucleotides matching TRBD1. This CDR3 comprises 13 residues. V shed 2 bases and J 15 bases; nucleotides not matched to a gene: 8. Germline loops: CDR1 WNHNN, CDR2 SYGVQD (reference sequence). The CDR3 is CASSEPGDRDLFF. Written as DNA, the CDR3 is TGCGCCAGCAGTGAGCCTGGGGACAGGGACCTGTTCTTC.

This clone was detected only once. The chain links TRBV4-1 to TRBJ2-5; TRBD1 matches 11 bases. This CDR3 region has 19 residues. J was trimmed by 5 bases and V by 1 base; bases with no gene match: 15. Germline V lookup: CDR1 MGHRA, CDR2 YSYEKL. CDR3 bases: TGCGCCAGCAGCCAAGGCCTGGGGACAGGGGGTAACTTAGGGGAGACCCAGTACTTC. It specifies CASSQGLGTGGNLGETQYF.

In this sample, this clone turned up once. The V gene is TRBV14, the J gene TRBJ1-2; 8 bases fit TRBD1. The junction had 2 bases not matched to a gene; V was cut back by 2 bases and J by 6 bases. The length of the CDR3 is 13 residues. Germline-derived CDR1 and CDR2 are SGHDN and FVKESK. As DNA, the CDR3 is TGTGCCAGCAGCCAACAGGGGGCTAATGGCTACACCTTC. Residues: CASSQQGANGYTF.

The chain employs TRBV2 and TRBJ2-3; 7 bases fit TRBD2. V shed 5 bases and J 2 bases; nucleotides not matched to a gene: 13. The germline CDR1 and CDR2 sequences are SNHLY and FYNNEI. The CDR3 length is 17 residues. CDR3 nucleotides: TGTGCCAGCAGTAGTACTCGGGGGACTACCACCACAGATACGCAGTATTTT. It translates to CASSSTRGTTTTDTQYF.

The rearrangement links TRBV6-5 to TRBJ1-2; the match to TRBD1 covers 9 bases. The CDR3 runs to 15 residues. The ends lost 8 bases at V and 2 bases at J; junction bases unmatched: 9. CDR1 MNHEY and CDR2 SVGAGI come from the germline V gene. CDR3 in amino acids: CASSRDRDKNYGYTF. CDR3 DNA sequence: TGTGCCAGCTCCCGGGACAGGGATAAAAACTATGGCTACACCTTC.

V and J are TRBV9 and TRBJ1-5; D possibly corresponds to TRBD1 (5 bases). V dropped 0 bases and J dropped 1 base, with 5 bases sitting between them. CDR3 length: 14 amino acids. Germline V gene sequence: CDR1 SGDLS, CDR2 YYNGEE. The CDR3 DNA reads TGTGCCAGCAGCGTAGCAGGGAGCAATCAGCCCCAGCATTTT. The encoded protein is CASSVAGSNQPQHF. The variable domain in full, completed from reference TRBV9 and TRBJ1-5, reads DSGVTQTPKHLITATGQRVTLRCSPRSGDLSVYWYQQSLDQGLQFLIQYYNGEERAKGNILERFSAQQFPDLHSELNLSSLELGDSALYFCASSVAGSNQPQHFGDGTRLSIL.

The chain couples TRBV29-1 to TRBJ2-3, with D unresolved. The CDR3 totals 14 residues. V was clipped by 3 bases and J by 5 bases, with 15 bases between them. Per germline, CDR1 SQVTM and CDR2 ANQGSEA. CDR3 loop: CSVERRVLRDTQYF. As DNA, the CDR3 is TGCAGCGTTGAGAGGAGAGTCCTCCGAGATACGCAGTATTTT.

The chain links TRBV19 to TRBJ1-3; no definite D call. The germline CDR1 and CDR2 sequences are LNHDA and SQIVND (reference sequence). Trimming removed 7 bases from V and 0 bases from J, with 13 bases in between. The CDR3 is made up of 15 amino acids. The CDR3 region has the DNA TGTGCCAGTAAAGCGGGTAGAGGCTCTGGAAACACCATATATTTT. The encoded protein is CASKAGRGSGNTIYF.

The rearrangement joins TRBV6-5 to TRBJ1-5, with D maybe TRBD1 (6 bases). The germline V gene has CDR1 MNHEY and CDR2 SVGAGI. CDR3 length: 15 residues. V was pared by 0 bases and J by 7 bases, with 13 bases between. CDR3 DNA: TGTGCCAGCAGTTACTCGTCAGGGGCTGGGCAGCCCCAGCATTTT. This sequence encodes CASSYSSGAGQPQHF.

V gene TRBV6-5 combines with J gene TRBJ1-4, with D possibly matching TRBD1 (5 bases). V was shortened by 6 bases and J by 6 bases, with 11 bases between the two germline ends. Germline V lookup: CDR1 MNHEY, CDR2 SVGAGI. CDR3 length equals 13 residues. CDR3 amino acids: CASSQDRDEKLFF. The CDR3 DNA follows: TGTGCCAGCAGCCAAGACAGAGATGAAAAACTGTTTTTT.

The V call is TRBV5-1, the J call TRBJ1-2; 9 bases map to TRBD1. The germline V gene has CDR1 SGHRS and CDR2 YFSETQ. J lost 6 bases, V lost 0 bases, and 6 bases had no gene match. The CDR3 length is 15 residues. In DNA, the CDR3 is TGCGCCAGCAGCTTGGAGGGACAGGGAGTCGATGGCTACACCTTC. It translates to CASSLEGQGVDGYTF.

This chain links TRBV5-1 with TRBJ2-2; 9 positions agree with TRBD1. This CDR3 has 20 residues. Unmatched junction bases numbered 16, after V lost 1 base and J lost 3 bases. Germline CDR1 and CDR2: SGHRS and YFSETQ. The CDR3 DNA reads TGCGCCAGCAGCTTGCACAGGGGGCGCTTGGGACGAGGAGACACCGGGGAGCTGTTTTTT. Translated, it gives CASSLHRGRLGRGDTGELFF.

The chain uses TRBV7-9 and TRBJ1-3; D is uncertain. Trimming removed 5 bases at V and 0 bases at J, with 11 bases between. The CDR3 loop spans 15 amino acids. The germline V gene encodes CDR1 SEHNR and CDR2 FQNEAQ (reference sequence). CDR3 nucleotides: TGTGCCAGCAGCCCACCGGGAAACTCTGGAAACACCATATATTTT. This gives the protein CASSPPGNSGNTIYF.

This clone was counted a single time. The chain combines TRBV24-1 with TRBJ2-3; D is unclear. The CDR3 totals 14 residues. Per the germline V gene, CDR1 is KGHDR and CDR2 is SFDVKD. Trimming took off 2 bases at V and 0 bases at J, with 5 bases between the two ends. As DNA, the CDR3 is TGTGCCACCAGTGATTCGCGTAGCACAGATACGCAGTATTTT. Translated, it gives CATSDSRSTDTQYF.

V is TRBV5-1 and J is TRBJ2-1; perhaps TRBD1 as D (5 bases). The CDR3 has 15 residues. Deletions cut 0 bases from V and 0 bases from J, with 7 bases between. CDR1 is SGHRS and CDR2 is YFSETQ in the germline V gene. CDR3 protein: CASSLVGDSYNEQFF. In nucleotides, the CDR3 is TGCGCCAGCAGCTTGGTAGGGGACTCCTACAATGAGCAGTTCTTC.

The rearrangement joins TRBV25-1 to TRBJ2-2; tentative D call: TRBD2 (5 bases). Trimming stripped 3 bases from V and 1 base from J, with 9 bases between. CDR1 and CDR2 (germline): MGHDK, SYGVNS. The length of the CDR3 is 15 residues. The CDR3 nucleotides are TGTGCCAGCAGTGATTTGACTAAGAACACCGGGGAGCTGTTTTTT. This encodes CASSDLTKNTGELFF.

About this clone: At one boundary the junction diverges from the germline segment, which might be a read error. Here the CDR3 DNA reads TGCAGCGTTGAAACAGGGGACTCCTCCGAGCAGTACTTC. Its translation is CSVETGDSSEQYF. The V gene is TRBV29-1, the J gene TRBJ2-7, with D possibly matching TRBD1 (7 bases). The CDR3 covers 13 residues. The germline gives CDR1 SQVTM, CDR2 ANQGSEA.

This chain uses TRBV7-8 with TRBJ1-5; possible D gene TRBD1, 5 bases. The CDR3 consists of 18 residues. Germline V gene sequence: CDR1 SGHVS, CDR2 FQNEAQ. The V end lost 1 base, the J end lost 0 bases, and 16 bases lay between the germline ends. CDR3 sequence: CASSLDQTGDYSNQPQHF. DNA of the CDR3: TGTGCCAGCAGCTTAGACCAGACGGGGGATTATAGCAATCAGCCCCAGCATTTT.

The V and J genes are TRBV20-1 and TRBJ2-3; D is possibly TRBD2 (6 bases). Germline V gene lookup returns CDR1 DFQATT and CDR2 SNEGSKA (reference sequence). The CDR3 length is 13 residues. Trimming left V 3 bases short and J 2 bases short, with 9 bases between. The CDR3 reads CSASGDSTDTQYF. The CDR3 region has the DNA TGCAGTGCTAGTGGGGACTCCACAGATACGCAGTATTTT.

This chain uses TRBV7-9 with TRBJ2-2; TRBD1 is a possible D gene (6 bases). The germline V and J ends were trimmed by 5 bases and 8 bases, with 21 bases remaining between them. In germline, CDR1 is SEHNR, CDR2 FQNEAQ (reference sequence). There are 16 residues in the CDR3. CDR3 bases: TGTGCCAGCAGCCGCGTCCGGGACATTGATTGGGGGGAGCTGTTTTTT. Translating gives CASSRVRDIDWGELFF.

The rearrangement uses TRBV9 and TRBJ2-2; no reliable D call. This CDR3 contains 15 residues. The ends were cut back, 0 bases at V and 5 bases at J, with 11 bases in the middle. The germline V gene encodes CDR1 SGDLS and CDR2 YYNGEE. CDR3 coding DNA: TGTGCCAGCAGCGTAGGCTCCCCGAGGACCGGGGAGCTGTTTTTT. Protein: CASSVGSPRTGELFF.

The chain has TRBV5-8 and TRBJ2-3; 8 nucleotides agree with TRBD2. V lost 7 bases, J lost 1 base, and 8 bases stayed unmatched. The CDR3 length is 15 residues. CDR1 and CDR2 from the germline V gene are SGHTS and YDEGEE. CDR3 DNA sequence: TGTGCCAGCGACCACGGACTAGCCCGCACAGATACGCAGTATTTT. This codes for CASDHGLARTDTQYF.

The chain combines TRBV2 with TRBJ2-7; 10 positions match TRBD2. Germline V gene lookup returns CDR1 SNHLY and CDR2 FYNNEI. With 1 base clipped from V and 0 bases from J, the junction kept 9 bases outside the gene matches. This CDR3 comprises 18 residues. The CDR3 DNA follows: TGTGCCAGCAGTGAAGAGGCTAGCGGGAGATCGGCCTCCTACGAGCAGTACTTC. This sequence encodes CASSEEASGRSASYEQYF.

The chain is built from TRBV7-9 and TRBJ1-2; TRBD1 aligns across 9 bases. The CDR3 consists of 13 residues. Germline CDR1 SEHNR, CDR2 FQNEAQ (reference sequence). Trimming took 5 bases from V and 8 from J; bases not matched to a gene: 6. Written as DNA, the CDR3 is TGTGCCAGCAGCCACGGACAGGGGTACGGCTACACCTTC. Residues: CASSHGQGYGYTF.

The chain employs TRBV29-1 and TRBJ2-7, with 7 bases aligning to TRBD2. J was trimmed by 2 bases and V by 1 base; bases with no gene match: 2. CDR1 is SQVTM, CDR2 ANQGSEA, per germline. This CDR3 is 13 amino acids long. CDR3 nucleotides: TGCAGCGTTGAAGTGAGCGGGACCTACGAGCAGTACTTC. Translation: CSVEVSGTYEQYF.

In nucleotides, the CDR3 is TGTGCCAGTAGTCCAAACTATACGGCGAATCAAGGCTACGAGCAGTACTTC. Translation: CASSPNYTANQGYEQYF. The genes are TRBV19 and TRBJ2-7; D gene ambiguous. Germline-derived CDR1 and CDR2 are LNHDA and SQIVND (reference sequence). Deletions cut 5 bases from V and 3 bases from J, with 23 bases between. CDR3 length: 17 residues.

The genes are TRBV7-9 and TRBJ2-7; D perhaps matches TRBD2 (5 bases). The V and J ends lost 3 bases and 5 bases respectively, with 14 bases between them. This CDR3 contains 14 residues. The germline V gene has CDR1 SEHNR and CDR2 FQNEAQ (reference sequence). The CDR3 loop is CASSLEVPWHEQYF. The DNA for the CDR3 is TGTGCCAGCAGCTTGGAGGTACCTTGGCACGAGCAGTACTTC.

This sequence joins TRBV12-2 and TRBJ1-3. TRBV12-2 is a pseudogene locus. The CDR3 covers 15 residues. The CDR3 loop is CASRFTRDCGNTIYF. Written as DNA, the CDR3 is TGTGCAAGTCGCTTCACGAGGGACTGTGGAAACACCATATATTTT.

Comments on this clone: Different DNA sequences within this sample yield the same CDR3. The chain employs TRBV7-9 and TRBJ1-1; D might be TRBD1 (5 bases). This CDR3 is 13 amino acids long. Looked up from germline, CDR1 is SEHNR and CDR2 is FQNEAQ (reference sequence). V dropped 3 bases and J dropped 4 bases, with 9 bases sitting between them. CDR3 DNA: TGTGCCAGCAGCTTGGGGGGGTCCACTGAAGCTTTCTTT. Its translation: CASSLGGSTEAFF.

This chain joins TRBV5-4 and TRBJ2-3; tentative D call: TRBD2 (6 bases). There are 14 residues in the CDR3. The germline V gene has CDR1 SGHNT and CDR2 YYREEE (reference sequence). The V and J ends lost 3 bases and 4 bases respectively, with 12 bases between them. The CDR3 reads CASSSGEVADTQYF. Written as DNA, the CDR3 is TGTGCCAGCAGCTCCGGGGAGGTTGCAGATACGCAGTATTTT.

The V gene is TRBV18, the J gene TRBJ1-2; 7 bases line up with TRBD1. Germline values: CDR1 KGHSH, CDR2 LQKENI. V was clipped by 3 bases and J by 2 bases; unmatched bases: 3. The CDR3 is made up of 14 amino acids. The CDR3 DNA reads TGTGCCAGCTCACCGGGACAGTTCAACTATGGCTACACCTTC. Amino acids: CASSPGQFNYGYTF.

This sequence joins TRBV13 and TRBJ2-7, with 7 positions matching TRBD1. The germline V gene encodes CDR1 PRHDT and CDR2 FYEKMQ (reference sequence). V lost 1 base to trimming and J lost 2 bases; unmatched junction nucleotides: 2. This CDR3 region has 14 residues. Written as DNA, the CDR3 is TGTGCCAGCAGCTTAGCGGACAGGCCCTACGAGCAGTACTTC. Encoded protein: CASSLADRPYEQYF.